This record covers a single T cell receptor beta chain. Its antigen remains unidentified. This record belongs to a study of cytomegalovirus exposure and HLA in healthy donors. Overall study context: Earlier work reported roughly 120 million unique TCR beta sequences from about 190 million T cells.

Study outcomes and limitations: Some public TCRs appeared in many individuals, while most sequences were rare. The study labeled 180 or so TCR beta chains cytomegalovirus-associated. Being productive about 87% or about 30% of the time was typical of most TCR beta V segments in an earlier analysis.

Between the trimmed V and J ends, which lost 5 bases and 4 bases, there was a span of 20 bases. This CDR3 is built from 16 residues. Per the germline V gene, CDR1 is SGHAT and CDR2 is FQDESV (reference sequence). The PCR ran on 60 Vbeta and 13 Jbeta primers. The data were produced by immunoSEQ multiplex PCR, yet TCRdb's version contains in-frame clones alone and is incomplete. The data show some 160,000 clones, less than 90% seen once. The source is a man aged 18-30 years in good health and CMV-seronegative. Sequencing was performed on PBMCs. V is TRBV11-1 and J is TRBJ1-2; D is undetermined. CDR3 bases: TGTGCCAGCAGCCCCATCGGGAGGCGACAACCCTATGGCTACACCTTC. It specifies CASSPIGRRQPYGYTF.